This T cell receptor (beta chain) was documented in a study of T cell repertoires in cytomegalovirus infection. Study observations and caveats: Summed frequency of shared TCR beta families picked out CMV carriers who also had the relevant HLA.

Many counts were recorded for this clonotype. No antigen is known for it. TCRdb re-analysed the reads in MiXCR, keeping a single row per CDR3 protein. The sample lists around 260,000 distinct CDR3 sequences; roughly 23% were seen once. This CDR3 is built from 15 residues. V was cut by 5 bases and J by 2 bases, with 14 bases left in between. The germline V gene has CDR1 SGHTA and CDR2 FQGNSA. The TCR was taken from a human donor in good health (CMV status not recorded). Some clones in this sample may be carry-over from other donors' samples. The V gene is TRBV7-2, the J gene TRBJ2-3, with D tentatively TRBD2 (6 bases). Specimen: PBMCs. CDR3 in DNA: TGTGCCAGCAGCCCAACGGGGGTCGTCACAGATACGCAGTATTTT. Its protein is CASSPTGVVTDTQYF. The full variable domain, in which reference TRBV7-2 and TRBJ2-3 provide the parts outside the CDR3, is GAGVSQSPSNKVTEKGKDVELRCDPISGHTALYWYRQSLGQGLEFLIYFQGNSAPDKSGLPSDRFSAERTGGSVSTLTIQRTQQEDSAVYLCASSPTGVVTDTQYFGPGTRLTVL.